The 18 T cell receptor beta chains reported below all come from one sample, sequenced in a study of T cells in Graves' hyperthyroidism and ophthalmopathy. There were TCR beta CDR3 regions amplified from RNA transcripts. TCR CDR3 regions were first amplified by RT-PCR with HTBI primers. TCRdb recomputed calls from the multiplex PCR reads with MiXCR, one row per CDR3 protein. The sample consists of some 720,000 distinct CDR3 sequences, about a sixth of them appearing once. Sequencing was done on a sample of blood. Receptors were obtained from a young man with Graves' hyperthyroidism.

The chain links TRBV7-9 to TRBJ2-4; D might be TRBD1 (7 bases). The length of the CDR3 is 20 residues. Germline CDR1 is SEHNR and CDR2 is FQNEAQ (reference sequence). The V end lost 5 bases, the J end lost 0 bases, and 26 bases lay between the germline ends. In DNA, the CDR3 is TGTGCCAGCAGCCTACAGGGGACTCTTCCCCACAAGCTAGCCAAAAACATTCAGTACTTC. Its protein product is CASSLQGTLPHKLAKNIQYF.

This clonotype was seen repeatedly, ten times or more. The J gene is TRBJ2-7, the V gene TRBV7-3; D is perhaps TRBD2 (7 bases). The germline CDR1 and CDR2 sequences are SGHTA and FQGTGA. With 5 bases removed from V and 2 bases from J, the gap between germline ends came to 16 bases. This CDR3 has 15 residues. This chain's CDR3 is CASSPRGGTPYEQYF. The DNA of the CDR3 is TGTGCCAGCAGCCCGAGGGGGGGGACGCCCTACGAGCAGTACTTC.

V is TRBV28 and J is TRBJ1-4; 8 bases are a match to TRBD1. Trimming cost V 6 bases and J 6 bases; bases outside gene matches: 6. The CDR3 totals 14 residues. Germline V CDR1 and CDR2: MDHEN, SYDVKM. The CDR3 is CASRDRVKDEKLFF. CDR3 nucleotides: TGTGCCAGCAGGGACAGGGTGAAGGATGAAAAACTGTTTTTT.

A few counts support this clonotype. The CDR3 here is CASSYDRGAEAFF. The CDR3, as DNA: TGTGCCAGCAGTTATGACAGGGGCGCTGAAGCTTTCTTT. This chain connects TRBV6-2 or TRBV6-3 to TRBJ1-1, with 8 bases matching TRBD1. Germline V gives CDR1 MNHEY, CDR2 SVGEGT. V gave up 3 bases and J gave up 6 bases; unmatched junction bases: 3. This CDR3 is built from 13 residues.

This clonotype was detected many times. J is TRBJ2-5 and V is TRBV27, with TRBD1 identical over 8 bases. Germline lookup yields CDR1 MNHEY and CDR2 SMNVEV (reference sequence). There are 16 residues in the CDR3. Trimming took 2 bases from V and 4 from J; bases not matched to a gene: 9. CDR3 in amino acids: CASSLRWQGAGETQYF. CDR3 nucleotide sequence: TGTGCCAGCAGTTTACGATGGCAGGGGGCTGGAGAGACCCAGTACTTC.

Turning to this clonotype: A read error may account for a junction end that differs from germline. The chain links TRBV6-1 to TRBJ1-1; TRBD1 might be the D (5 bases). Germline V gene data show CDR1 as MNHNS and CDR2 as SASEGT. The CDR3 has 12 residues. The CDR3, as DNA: TGTGCCAGCAGGGGGGTGAACACTGAAGCTCTCTTT. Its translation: CASRGVNTEALF.

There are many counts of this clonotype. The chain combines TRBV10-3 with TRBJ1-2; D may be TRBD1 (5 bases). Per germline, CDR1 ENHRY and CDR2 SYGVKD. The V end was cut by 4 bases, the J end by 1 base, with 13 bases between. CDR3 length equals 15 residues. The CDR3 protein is CAISAILGRNYGYTF. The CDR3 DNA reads TGTGCCATCAGTGCGATCTTGGGACGTAACTATGGCTACACCTTC.

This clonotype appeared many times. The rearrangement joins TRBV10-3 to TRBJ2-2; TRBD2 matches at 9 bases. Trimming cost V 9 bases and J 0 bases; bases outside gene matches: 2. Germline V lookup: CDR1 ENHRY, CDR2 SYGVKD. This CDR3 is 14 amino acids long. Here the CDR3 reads CAIRLAANTGELFF. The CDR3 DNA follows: TGTGCCATTAGACTAGCGGCGAACACCGGGGAGCTGTTTTTT.

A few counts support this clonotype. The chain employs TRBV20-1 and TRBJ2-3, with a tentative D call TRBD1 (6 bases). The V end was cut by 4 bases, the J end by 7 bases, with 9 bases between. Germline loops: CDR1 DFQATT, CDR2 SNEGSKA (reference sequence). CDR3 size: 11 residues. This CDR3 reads CSATQGYTQYF. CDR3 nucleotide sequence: TGCAGTGCTACCCAGGGGTATACGCAGTATTTT.

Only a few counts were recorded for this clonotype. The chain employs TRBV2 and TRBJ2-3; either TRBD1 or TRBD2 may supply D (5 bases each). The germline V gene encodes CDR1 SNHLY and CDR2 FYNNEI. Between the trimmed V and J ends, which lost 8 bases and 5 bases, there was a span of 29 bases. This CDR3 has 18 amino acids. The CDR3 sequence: CASRDRGVGLSSRDTQYF. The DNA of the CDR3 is TGTGCCAGCCGAGACAGAGGGGTCGGGCTTAGTTCCCGAGATACGCAGTATTTT.

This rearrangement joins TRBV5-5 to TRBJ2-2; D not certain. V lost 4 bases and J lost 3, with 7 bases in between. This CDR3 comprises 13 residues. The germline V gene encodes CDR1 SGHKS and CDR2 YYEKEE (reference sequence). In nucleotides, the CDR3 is TGTGCCAGCAGCAGCTACTACACCGGGGAGCTGTTTTTT. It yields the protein CASSSYYTGELFF. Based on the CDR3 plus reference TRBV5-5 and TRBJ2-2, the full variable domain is DAGVTQSPTHLIKTRGQQVTLRCSPISGHKSVSWYQQVLGQGPQFIFQYYEKEERGRGNFPDRFSARQFPNYSSELNVNALLLGDSALYLCASSSYYTGELFFGEGSRLTVL.

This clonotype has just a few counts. CDR3 DNA: TGTGCCAGCGGGGGAGTTGATCCCCAGTACTTC. Encoded protein: CASGGVDPQYF. The rearrangement joins TRBV6-1 to TRBJ2-5; possibly TRBD1 or TRBD2 for D (5 bases each). The CDR3 totals 11 residues. Trimming stripped 8 bases from V and 9 bases from J, with 13 bases between. Germline CDR1 MNHNS, CDR2 SASEGT.

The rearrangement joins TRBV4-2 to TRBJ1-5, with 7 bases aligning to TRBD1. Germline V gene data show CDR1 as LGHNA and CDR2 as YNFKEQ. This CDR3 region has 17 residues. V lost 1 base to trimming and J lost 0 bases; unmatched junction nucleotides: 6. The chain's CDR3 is CASSQGDSSYSNQPQHF. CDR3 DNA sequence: TGTGCCAGCAGCCAAGGGGACAGCTCCTATAGCAATCAGCCCCAGCATTTT.

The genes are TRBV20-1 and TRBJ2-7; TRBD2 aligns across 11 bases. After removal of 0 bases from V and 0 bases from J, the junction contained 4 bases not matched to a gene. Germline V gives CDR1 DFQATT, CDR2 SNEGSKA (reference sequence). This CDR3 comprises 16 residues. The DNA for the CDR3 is TGCAGTGCTAGAGAAGCTAGCGGGAGGAGCTCCTACGAGCAGTACTTC. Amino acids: CSAREASGRSSYEQYF.

The CDR3 region has the DNA TGTGCCAGCACCCCCGGCCGGCCCCCGGAGTACGCTGAAGCTTTCTTT. The encoded protein is CASTPGRPPEYAEAFF. The chain couples TRBV12-3 or TRBV12-4 to TRBJ1-1; no firm D call. This CDR3 has 16 residues. V lost 7 bases and J lost 6, with 24 bases in between.

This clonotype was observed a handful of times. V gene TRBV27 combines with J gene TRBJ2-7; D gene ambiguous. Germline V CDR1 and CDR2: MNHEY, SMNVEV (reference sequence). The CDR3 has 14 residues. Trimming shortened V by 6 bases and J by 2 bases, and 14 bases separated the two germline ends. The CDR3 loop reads CASSPDRWAYEQYF. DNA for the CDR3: TGTGCCAGCAGCCCAGACCGGTGGGCCTACGAGCAGTACTTC.

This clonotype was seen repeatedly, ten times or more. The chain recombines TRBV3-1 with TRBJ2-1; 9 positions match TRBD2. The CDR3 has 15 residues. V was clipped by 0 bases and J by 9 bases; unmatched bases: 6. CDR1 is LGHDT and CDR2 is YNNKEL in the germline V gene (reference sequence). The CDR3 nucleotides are TGTGCCAGCAGCCAAGATAGGCTAGCGGGGAGTGAGCAGTTCTTC. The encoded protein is CASSQDRLAGSEQFF.

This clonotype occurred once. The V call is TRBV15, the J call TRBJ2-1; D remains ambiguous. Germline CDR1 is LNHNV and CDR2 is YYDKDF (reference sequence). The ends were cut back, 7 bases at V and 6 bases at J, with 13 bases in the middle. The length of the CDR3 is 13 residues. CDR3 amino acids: CATKGATFNEQFF. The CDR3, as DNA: TGTGCCACCAAAGGAGCGACCTTCAATGAGCAGTTCTTC.